The clone carrying this T cell receptor (beta chain) was seen ten or more times. No antigen is known for it. Samples came from axillary lymph nodes draining the breast cancer. The V gene lost 6 bases and the J gene lost 2 bases, with 16 bases spanning the gap. This CDR3 has 14 residues. Germline loops: CDR1 DFQATT, CDR2 SNEGSKA (reference sequence). Each CDR3 protein gets one entry after TCRdb re-called the multiplex PCR reads with MiXCR. Of 200,000 to 300,000 distinct CDR3 sequences listed, under 35% were seen once; the top ten hold 1.1%. The record originates from a study of breast tumors, draining lymph nodes, adjacent tissues. Study-wide results and limits: The data were judged consistent with most tumor T cells coming from lymph node and expanding in tumor. Data only fit, rather than demonstrated, lymph node origin of most tumor T cells. Luminal-like breast cancer showed significantly greater tumor-nontumor repertoire similarity than basal-like breast cancer did. Tumor TCR diversity was below lymph nodes but above nontumor tissue.

The sequence derives from a female donor with breast cancer. Some clones in this sample may be carry-over from other donors' samples. What was sequenced was axillary lymph node tissue. V gene TRBV20-1 combines with J gene TRBJ2-5; D is ambiguous. The CDR3 reads CSASPGVGQETQYF. CDR3 DNA sequence: TGCAGTGCCTCTCCTGGGGTGGGGCAAGAGACCCAGTACTTC.